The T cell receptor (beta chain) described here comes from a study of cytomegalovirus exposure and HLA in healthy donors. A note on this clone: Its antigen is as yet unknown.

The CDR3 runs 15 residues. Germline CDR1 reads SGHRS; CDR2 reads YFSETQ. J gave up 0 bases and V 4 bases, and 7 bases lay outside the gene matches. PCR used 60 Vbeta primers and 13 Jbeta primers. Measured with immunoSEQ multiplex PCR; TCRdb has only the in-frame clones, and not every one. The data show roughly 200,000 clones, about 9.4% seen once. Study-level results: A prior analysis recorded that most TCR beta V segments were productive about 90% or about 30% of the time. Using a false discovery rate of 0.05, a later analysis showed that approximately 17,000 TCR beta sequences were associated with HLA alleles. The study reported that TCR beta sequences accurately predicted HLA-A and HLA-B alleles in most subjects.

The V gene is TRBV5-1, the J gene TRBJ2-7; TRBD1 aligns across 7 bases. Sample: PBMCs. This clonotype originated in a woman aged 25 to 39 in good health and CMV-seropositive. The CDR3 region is CASSLGGPLSYEQYF. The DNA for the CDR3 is TGCGCCAGCAGCCTAGGGGGCCCCCTCTCCTACGAGCAGTACTTC.